The sequence of this T cell receptor beta chain was determined in a study of memory CD4+ T cells and cytomegalovirus serostatus (dated by TCRdb to between 2018 and 2020). At the level of the whole study: The cohort included approximately 35 healthy adults from Belgium, of whom 9 were CMV seropositive and 24 were CMV seronegative. To replicate a published TCR-based CMV serostatus classifier, the researchers sequenced the CD4+ memory TCRbeta repertoires of a Belgian cohort whose cytomegalovirus serostatus was known. Beyond this particular receptor, the publication reports: The results were interpreted as suggesting that the CMV-associated TCR signature is largely present in the CD4+ memory repertoire. For predicting CMV serostatus, the median bootstrapped AUC was roughly 0.95 using the original framework and 0.9 to 0.92 using a US-trained random forest. Only CD4+CD45RO+ memory cells were sequenced, in contrast to the original study, which included naive and memory CD4+ and CD8+ populations. On the Belgian cohort, the classifier built on the original framework reached a median bootstrapped AUC of around 0.95, with a 95% CI of 0.76-1.00. Of around 160 previously reported CMV-associated TCRbeta sequences, around 67 appeared in the CD4+ memory repertoires, each in one to five individuals.

The Quick-DNA Microprep Kit was used to extract genomic DNA from the sorted cells. Amplification of TCRbeta DNA was done with the immunoSEQ hsTCRbeta kit, following the protocol from the manufacturer. TCRbeta libraries were sequenced on an Illumina MiSeq instrument. In the original analysis: Following removal of out-of-frame sequences, some 2,200,000 distinct TCRbeta sequences were retained, with an average of roughly 67,000 per individual. Each individual was scored according to the count of 150 to 200 previously reported CMV-associated TCRbeta sequences and the total productive distinct TCRbeta count. A beta-binomial model was reimplemented in Python, and random forests from scikit-learn, run with default parameters, were trained on data from the US cohort. Classifier performance on the Belgian cohort was summarized as median AUC with percentile confidence intervals calculated over 10,000 bootstrap iterations. Sourced from immuneACCESS, this table was stored by TCRdb with only in-frame sequences that have V and J called. A share of the clones is absent; for the studies checked, an unresolved V gene accounts for under half, and the remainder has no known explanation. The DNA was the basis for D and trimming; V, J and clone size are from that table. The sample table shows approximately 47,000 clones, and around four fifths are seen once. The ten largest clones take up 0.94% of the sample.

About this clone: Its target antigen remains unknown. It has no much larger one-base neighbor in the sample; base qualities were not kept.

A FACSAria II was used to sort memory CD4+ T cells, defined as single viable CD3+CD4+CD8-CD45RO+ cells. CMV serostatus was assessed using a Roche Elecsys assay, by which serum IgG against CMV pp150, pp28, p38 and p52 was detected. After the samples were thawed, total CD4+ T cells were enriched through positive selection using CD4 magnetic microbeads. Samples originated from another study that specifically interrogated the CD4+ T cell memory repertoire. Peripheral blood mononuclear cells were isolated and cryopreserved according to standard operating procedures, and serum was kept at -80 degrees C. CD3-PerCP (BW264/56), CD4-APC (RPA-T4), CD45RO-PE (UCHT1) and CD8-Pacific Orange (3B5) antibodies were used for staining, and non-viable cells were excluded with Sytox blue. The CDR3 runs 14 residues from the cysteine to the phenylalanine. The read is trimmed to its CDR3 DNA, 42 bases read in frame from base 1. The germline ends are 10 bases apart after V is trimmed by 0 bases and J by 4 bases. The germline V gene supplies CDR1 SGHAT and CDR2 FQNNGV.

The sequence joins TRBV11-2 to TRBJ2-7, and perhaps TRBD2 as D gene, on 6 matching bases. The origin of this receptor is an adult in good health and CMV-seronegative. Sequencing input: memory CD4+ T cells from blood. The encoded CDR3 is CASSLDRERYEQYF. Read as DNA, the sequence is TGTGCCAGCAGCTTAGATCGGGAGAGGTACGAGCAGTACTTC. Where the CDR3 stops, the reference TRBV11-2 and TRBJ2-7 genes take over; the full variable domain is EAGVAQSPRYKIIEKRQSVAFWCNPISGHATLYWYQQILGQGPKLLIQFQNNGVVDDSQLPKDRFSAERLKGVDSTLKIQPAKLEDSAVYLCASSLDRERYEQYFGPGTRLTVT.